This T cell receptor beta chain is drawn from a study of graft-versus-host responses after intestinal transplantation (dated by TCRdb to the early 2020s). A note on the overall study: Multivisceral, liver-intestinal, or isolated intestinal transplants were received by the recipients. Every recipient was given anti-thymocyte globulin induction, then maintenance tacrolimus and steroids for approximately 3 years. Graft-versus-host and host-versus-graft alloreactive T cell clones were tracked in the graft, circulation and bone marrow after intestinal transplantation using bulk TCR-beta CDR3 sequencing. To identify alloreactive clones, pre-transplant mixed lymphocyte reaction products were sequenced and then compared with unstimulated pre-transplant donor and recipient T cells. A cohort of around 25 intestinal transplant recipients, including one retransplant, was enrolled, and a few patients lacking pretransplant specimens were excluded. Donor T cell macrochimerism was defined as a peak of at least 4% donor T cells among recipient peripheral blood mononuclear cells. Rather than going through the commercial service, samples from three later patients were sequenced in-house on an Illumina MiSeq and processed with MiXCR.

Study-wide findings and limitations: Early after transplant, peak levels of circulating GvH clones were found to be associated with declines in HvG clones. Patients with donor T cell macrochimerism had high GvH to HvG T cell clonal ratios in their allografts. The conclusions were limited by the relatively low number and heterogeneity of the intestinal transplant patients. GvH clones were detected in recipient bone marrow, and some of these GvH clones were observed earlier in ileal mucosa or blood, consistent with an intestinal mucosal origin.

Details on this clone: Its antigen remains unidentified. No base-level quality is on record; no much larger clone is a single base apart.

The time point label on this specimen signifies: cells obtained before transplantation from donor or recipient. CD3+CD4+ and CD3+CD8+ populations were FACS-sorted from unstimulated pre-transplant donor and recipient cells taken from spleen or lymph nodes. CDR1 and CDR2 (MGHRA, YSYEKL) derive from the germline V gene. From the cysteine up to the phenylalanine, the CDR3 has a length of 14 residues. The read is trimmed to its CDR3 DNA, 42 bases read in frame from base 1. V and J are truncated by 4 bases and 2 bases respectively, leaving an intervening sequence of 9 bases. Libraries were constructed by the immunoSEQ multiplex PCR assay. For most patients, genomic DNA was isolated with the Qiagen DNeasy Blood and Tissue Kit and shipped frozen to Adaptive Biotechnologies for TCR sequencing. High-throughput TCR-beta CDR3 sequencing of genomic DNA from most patients was performed by Adaptive Biotechnologies. In the authors' own workflow: Adaptive's ImmunoSEQ software supplied the TCR sequencing data for around 19 patients, while MiXCR and VDJtools were used to process a few other patients. To correct CD4 versus CD8 sorting errors, any sequence found in both subsets at a frequency ratio below 5:1 was removed. Because the origin of CDR3 nucleotide sequences shared between donor and recipient could not be assigned, those sequences were removed. At least 2-fold expansion over unstimulated cells and a minimum CFSE-low frequency of 0.002% (template counts) or 0.001% (read counts) were required for clones to be classified as alloreactive. A clone was considered mappable if detected in the sequenced pre-transplant spleen, lymph node, or MLR CFSE-low populations of the donor or recipient. Cumulative frequency of alloreactive clones was calculated as a percentage of all sequences weighted by copy number. The table comes from immuneACCESS by way of TCRdb, which keeps in-frame sequences with V and J called. Part of the clones is missing from these tables; in studies checked, under half for an unresolved V gene and the rest for unknown reasons. V and J calls and clone size are copied from that table; D and trimming were computed from the DNA. Within this sample are fewer than 120,000 clones, with around 93% of them counted one time only. In total, the top ten clones hold about 0.51% of the sample.

The sequence links TRBV4-1 to TRBJ2-4; no D gene call is confident. The source was unstimulated CD8+ T cells sorted from spleen or lymph node cells, collected before intestinal transplant. The TCR comes from a human donor who received an intestinal transplant. The CDR3 amino acid sequence is: CASSLGRTKNIQYF. The bases are TGCGCCAGCAGCCTCGGAAGGACCAAAAACATTCAGTACTTC.